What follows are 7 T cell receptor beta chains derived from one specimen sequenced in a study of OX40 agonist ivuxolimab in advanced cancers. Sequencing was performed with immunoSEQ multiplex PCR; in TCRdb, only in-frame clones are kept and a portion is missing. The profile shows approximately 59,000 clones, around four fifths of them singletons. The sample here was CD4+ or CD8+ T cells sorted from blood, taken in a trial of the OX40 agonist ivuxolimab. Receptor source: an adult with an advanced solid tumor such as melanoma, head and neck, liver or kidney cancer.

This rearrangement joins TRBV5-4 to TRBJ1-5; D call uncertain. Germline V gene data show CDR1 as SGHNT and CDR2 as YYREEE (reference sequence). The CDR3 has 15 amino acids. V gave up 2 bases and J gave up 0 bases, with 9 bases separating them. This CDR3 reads CASSFGLGSNQPQHF. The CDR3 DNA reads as TGTGCCAGCAGCTTTGGTTTGGGTAGCAATCAGCCCCAGCATTTT.

Here the CDR3 DNA reads TGTGCCAGCAGTGAAGCCAAGACAAGGAACACCGGGGAGCTGTTTTTT. Translating it yields CASSEAKTRNTGELFF. This sequence joins TRBV2 and TRBJ2-2; D unclear. This CDR3 region has 16 residues. The germline gives CDR1 SNHLY, CDR2 FYNNEI. Trimming left V 0 bases short and J 1 base short, with 9 bases between.

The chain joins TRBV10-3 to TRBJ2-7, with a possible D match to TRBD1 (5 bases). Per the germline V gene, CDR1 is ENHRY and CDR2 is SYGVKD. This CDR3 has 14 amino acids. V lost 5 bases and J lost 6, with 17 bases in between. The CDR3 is CAISNQPQGGEQYF. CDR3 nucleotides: TGTGCCATCAGTAATCAGCCTCAGGGTGGCGAGCAGTACTTC.

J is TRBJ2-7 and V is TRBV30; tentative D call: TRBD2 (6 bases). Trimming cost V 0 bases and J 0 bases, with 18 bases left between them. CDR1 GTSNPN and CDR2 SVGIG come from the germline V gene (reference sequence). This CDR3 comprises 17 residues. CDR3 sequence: CAWSVGYGRRGSYEQYF. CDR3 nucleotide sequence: TGTGCCTGGAGTGTAGGGTACGGAAGGAGGGGCTCCTACGAGCAGTACTTC.

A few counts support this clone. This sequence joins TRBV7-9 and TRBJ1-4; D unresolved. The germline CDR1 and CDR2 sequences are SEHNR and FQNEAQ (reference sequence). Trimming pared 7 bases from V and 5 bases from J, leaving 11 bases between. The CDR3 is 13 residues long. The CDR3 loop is CASTDYRNEKLFF. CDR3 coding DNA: TGTGCCAGCACTGATTATCGCAATGAAAAACTGTTTTTT.

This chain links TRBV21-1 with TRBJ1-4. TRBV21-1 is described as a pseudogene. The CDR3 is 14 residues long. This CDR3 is CARFQGRFNEKLFF. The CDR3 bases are TGTGCCAGATTCCAGGGACGGTTTAATGAAAAACTGTTTTTT.

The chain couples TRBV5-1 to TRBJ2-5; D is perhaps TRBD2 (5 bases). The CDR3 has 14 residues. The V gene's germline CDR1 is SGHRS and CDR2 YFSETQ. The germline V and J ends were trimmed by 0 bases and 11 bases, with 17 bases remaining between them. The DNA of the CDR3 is TGCGCCAGCAGCTTGGGGACGGGAATCCTGAAGCAGTACTTC. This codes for CASSLGTGILKQYF.